What follows is one TCR beta chain and its context. In the PCR, 60 Vbeta and 13 Jbeta primers were used. Sequencing used immunoSEQ multiplex PCR; TCRdb keeps in-frame clones, though not all of them. The data show 190,000 or so clones, less than 90% seen once. The CDR3 is 14 residues long. Trimming took 2 bases from V and 6 from J; bases not matched to a gene: 6. Germline assignment: CDR1 MNHNS and CDR2 SASEGT. This record comes from a study of cytomegalovirus exposure and HLA in healthy donors. This TCR was recovered from a man in his fifties in good health and CMV-seronegative. The specimen was PBMCs. The rearrangement uses TRBV6-1 and TRBJ1-1; 7 nucleotides agree with TRBD1. The DNA for the CDR3 is TGTGCCAGCAGTGAAATTTACAGGGGTTCTGAAGCTTTCTTT. Encoded protein: CASSEIYRGSEAFF.